This TCR beta chain was captured by sequencing in a study of cytomegalovirus exposure and HLA in healthy donors (dated by TCRdb to 2016 to 2017). In the study overall: According to an earlier analysis of 587 of the donors, about 170 million T cells yielded 95 million to 140 million unique TCR beta sequences and 276 Gb of sequence data. An early release covering just under 650 HLA-typed donors comprised 300 to 350 gigabases of sequencing data and tens of millions of unique TCR sequences. Of the roughly 400 genotyped donors, approximately 80% were placed in the genetic ancestry cluster associated with self-reported Caucasian donors. The aim of the study was to test whether cataloging public T cell receptors could identify signatures of past pathogen exposure. Using immunosequencing, the study profiled T cell repertoires from around 670 subjects and related those repertoires to cytomegalovirus serostatus. A separate validation cohort of approximately 120 different subjects was used in addition to the 666-subject first cohort. The study combined high-throughput TCR immunosequencing, statistical association of individual TCRs with disease status, and machine learning to predict cytomegalovirus infection status. In a later analysis, previously published TCR beta repertoires from 670 or so donors were re-analyzed and high-resolution HLA genotyping was added so that TCR occurrence patterns could be studied. In the later analysis, no new phenotypic data were used to find candidate immune exposures; instead, reliance was placed on TCR beta sequences and their occurrence across donors. In an earlier analysis of 500 to 650 of the donors, high-throughput TCR beta sequencing was used to judge whether each TCR beta V gene segment behaved as functional or pseudogenic. Donor age, sex, ethnicity and CMV serostatus were compiled together with the repertoire data. Genome-wide SNP genotypes for about three fifths of the 666 donors were used in a later genetic analysis, which treated that subset as a discovery cohort. Every discovery cohort repertoire had been produced on one sequencing platform. HLA typing included class I and class II loci at four-digit resolution. Typing coverage differed by locus: A, B, C, DRB1 and DQB1 were typed in roughly 629-640 donors, DQA1 in 522, DPA1 in 600 to 610, and DPB1 in roughly 450. Because of strong linkage in the cohort, roughly five DR-DQ haplotypes were treated as single units for association and clustering. Among roughly 400 genotyped donors of the cohort, an average of around 240,000 unique TCR beta nucleotide sequences was sequenced per donor, of which about 19% were non-productive. What the research found in general, with its limitations: In a later analysis, TCR association rates were found to vary across HLA loci, with the most associated TCRs seen for DRB1 alleles and the fewest for HLA-C alleles. The study gave a list of about 160 TCR beta chains associated with cytomegalovirus. An earlier analysis of approximately 590 of the donors showed that most TCR beta V segments appeared in productive rearrangements either about 87% or about 30% of the time, which broadly matched IMGT annotations. Several of the top co-occurrence clusters appeared to be linked to parvovirus B19, influenza, CMV and Epstein-Barr virus, according to a later analysis. When HLA alleles, especially DR and DQ, strongly co-occurred, TCR associations were difficult to assign to individual alleles. In a later analysis, HLA-associated TCR beta chains were found to be more clonally expanded and to have lower generation probabilities than equally common non-associated chains. The classifier was reported to diagnose cytomegalovirus status with high specificity and sensitivity in both the original and validation cohorts. A later genetic analysis reported fewer N-insertions in productive TCRs among donors in an Asian-associated ancestry cluster than the roughly 700-donor mean. In a later analysis, most CMV-associated TCR beta chains were found to appear HLA-restricted, with HLA associations seemingly driven largely by CMV exposure. An association between a missense DCLRE1C variant and V-gene and J-gene trimming of TCR beta chains was found in a later genetic analysis and replicated in an independent cohort. Across donors, most TCR sequences were observed very rarely, whereas some public TCRs were present in many individuals. The authors suggested that the approach could potentially be extended to other disease states and immunological phenotypes. A further reported finding was that TCR beta sequences accurately predicted the HLA-A and HLA-B alleles for most subjects in the first cohort. Some IMGT-functional V segments, including TRBV6-2 and TRBV6-3, could not be told apart with the 87-base-pair reads, so those segments were excluded. Linkage disequilibrium might explain the correlated functional status among segregating V segments, but an unknown experimental factor could not be ruled out. Because counts were too low, roughly 18 rarely observed V segments, including chromosome 9 orphons, were left out of the earlier analysis of a few hundred of the donors. Sequencing depth was assumed to be roughly uniform across donors in the presence/absence analyses, though that assumption may not hold. Specific HLA alleles were associated with more than 15,000 TCR beta sequences at a false discovery rate of 0.05 in a later analysis. Three of the identified cytomegalovirus-associated TCR beta chains were confirmed in vitro to be specific for cytomegalovirus antigens. This cohort had only TCR beta chains sequenced, and the lack of alpha or paired-chain data limited which features could be detected. Because some donors lacked HLA typing at each locus, the association tests relied only on the typed subset. The only immune exposure information available for the cohort was CMV serostatus. A cluster of highly shared sequence variants was judged likely to be a technical artifact of the sequencing pipeline.

The cohort was made up of approximately 700 healthy bone marrow donors. Cohort members were all nominally healthy when sampled, although unrecorded immune exposures were likely present. The donor tested CMV seropositive and was one of the 289 seropositive cohort members. Each donor provided a peripheral blood sample, and peripheral blood mononuclear cells were used for TCR beta sequencing. Genomic DNA was extracted from the blood cell samples with the Qiagen DNeasy Blood Extraction Kit. Regarding this clone: Its antigen remains unidentified. Within one base of it there is no much larger clone, and no base qualities were kept.

Measured from the cysteine to the phenylalanine, the CDR3 is 16 residues long. The entry retains the CDR3 DNA only, 48 bases that are in frame from base 1. Trimming leaves V shorter by 3 bases and J shorter by 0 bases, with the junction holding 5 bases beyond the gene matches. CDR1 and CDR2 are drawn from the germline V gene: MGHDK, SYGVNS. Library construction relied on the immunoSEQ multiplex PCR assay. For the multiplex PCR, a mixture combining 60 forward primers for TCR Vbeta segments and 13 reverse primers for TCR Jbeta segments was used. The CDR3 region of rearranged TCR beta genes was amplified from genomic DNA with a multiplex PCR assay. On the Illumina HiSeq System, the amplified TCR beta libraries were sequenced as 87-base-pair reads. In the source study's methods: Across the 670 or so repertoires, a later analysis counted 75 million to 90 million unique TCR beta chains, roughly 11 million of which were shared by at least two donors. Raw reads were error-corrected and collapsed into unique sequences by a nearest-neighbor algorithm in which closely related sequences were merged to remove PCR and sequencing errors. To assign V, D and J gene segments, CDR3 sequences were aligned to IMGT reference sequences. For a sequence to be retained, at least a six-nucleotide match to both a V gene segment and a J gene segment was required. Rearrangements were called productive when the CDR3 lacked stop codons and stayed in frame with V and J; all others were non-productive. Following IMGT convention, CDR3 was defined as the stretch from the second conserved V-encoded cysteine up to the conserved J-encoded phenylalanine. Sequences without an unambiguous match to a single V gene segment were excluded from the earlier analysis of about 640 of the donors. An earlier analysis of 587 of the donors called V segments functional above 56.7% productive rearrangements and segregating when the between-donor standard deviation exceeded 5%. A statistical classification framework was developed to diagnose cytomegalovirus status using the catalog of TCR beta chain sequences. V and J gene assignment, in a later analysis, came from comparing TCR nucleotide sequences with IMGT/GENE-DB human TR gene sequences. Using the TCRdist pipeline, a later analysis assigned CDR3 sequences along with most-parsimonious VDJ recombination scenarios. A later analysis defined each TCR beta chain by its CDR3 amino acid sequence plus V-gene family, and excluded reads lacking a unique V-gene family. A later analysis removed several hundred highly shared, low-generation-probability nucleotide sequences to deal with suspected cross-contamination and a sequencing artifact. In a later analysis, a clonal expansion index for each public chain was calculated from normalized within-repertoire ranks of inferred template counts. Generation probabilities in a later analysis came from a VDJ recombination model fitted to out-of-frame rearrangements, and those results were checked against IGoR. Hypergeometric tests were used in a later analysis to score TCR-TCR, TCR-HLA and TCR-CMV co-occurrence, with a repertoire-size bias correction applied to the TCR pairs. A later analysis estimated false discovery rates by permuting HLA or CMV assignments 20 times. In a later analysis, co-occurring TCRs were grouped using DBSCAN, and TCRdist sequence similarity was added for clustering within HLA-allele-positive subsets. For co-occurrence clustering, repertoires with fewer than 30,000 or more than 120,000 public chains were excluded, along with five repertoires with anomalous nucleotide sharing. What TCRdb holds here is the immuneACCESS table cut down to in-frame rearrangements. Part of the clones is not present; checked against another copy, under half of the missing clones reflect an unresolved V gene, and the others are unexplained. Clone size and V and J calls were adopted from that table, with D and trimming inferred from the DNA. This sample has about 95,000 clones in its table, and approximately 80% of those were observed once. Approximately 5.1% of the sample goes to the ten largest clones.

The sequence links TRBV25-1 to TRBJ2-1, with TRBD2 identical over 7 junction bases. Sequencing was performed on PBMCs. The TCR originated in a man aged 25 to 45 in good health and CMV-seropositive. The base sequence is TGTGCCAGCAGTGATTGGGGGGGTAGCTCCTACAATGAGCAGTTCTTC. Its translation reads: CASSDWGGSSYNEQFF.